The text below deals with one T cell receptor (beta chain). Its antigen is currently unknown. Germline V gene lookup returns CDR1 SGHDT and CDR2 YYEEEE. The V end lost 0 bases, the J end lost 7 bases, and 11 bases lay between the germline ends. This CDR3 comprises 14 residues. These data belong to a study of graft-versus-host responses after intestinal transplantation. On the study more broadly: Once they had received anti-thymocyte globulin induction, all recipients took tacrolimus and steroids for around three years.

Findings of the study overall: Present in recipient marrow, GvH clones included some that appeared first in ileum or blood. HvG clone declines early post-transplant were associated with peak circulating GvH levels.

Clones were read by immunoSEQ multiplex PCR, and TCRdb kept only the in-frame ones, dropping some. The sample carries some 62,000 clones, approximately 91% recorded once. The material sequenced was unstimulated CD8+ T cells sorted from spleen or lymph node cells, taken before transplant. The chain combines TRBV5-6 with TRBJ2-4; TRBD2 is a possible D gene (6 bases). The receptor was derived from a human donor who was the organ donor for an intestinal transplant. CDR3: CASSLVGGFNIQYF. CDR3 DNA: TGTGCCAGCAGCTTGGTGGGGGGTTTCAACATTCAGTACTTC. The variable domain in full, with the rest retrieved from reference TRBV5-6 and TRBJ2-4, is DAGVTQSPTHLIKTRGQQVTLRCSPKSGHDTVSWYQQALGQGPQFIFQYYEEEERQRGNFPDRFSGHQFPNYSSELNVNALLLGDSALYLCASSLVGGFNIQYFGAGTRLSVL.